The present TCR beta chain was sequenced within a study of spatial heterogeneity in lung cancer. Study details: The mean occurrence of each unique TCR and UMI combination in raw reads exceeded 9.5.

In the library, each TCR cDNA molecule bore its own unique molecular identifier. Each CDR3 protein gets one entry after TCRdb re-called the 5' RACE reads with MiXCR. The sample holds around 110,000 distinct CDR3 sequences, 9% to 15% seen once. Trimming removed 6 bases from V and 5 bases from J, with 13 bases in between. The CDR3 runs 13 residues. Germline assignment: CDR1 SGHAT and CDR2 FQDESV (reference sequence). Time point specified: blood at routine non-recurrence follow-up after resection. No cell sorting; template was whole RNA from tumor, lung tissue or PBMC. Sequenced material: PBMCs, taken at follow-up. The TCR comes from a male donor with early-stage non-small cell lung cancer. The chain recombines TRBV11-1 with TRBJ2-5; tentative D call: TRBD1 (6 bases). CDR3 sequence (DNA): TGTGCCAGCAGAAAAGGGGGTTTGGAGACCCAGTACTTC. This encodes CASRKGGLETQYF.